The entry below describes one T cell receptor beta chain. The source of the sample is a study of blood T cell repertoires in COVID-19. As for the study in general: Samples of COVID-19 (acute and convalescent) were obtained from the United States, Italy and Spain.

Method: immunoSEQ multiplex PCR; TCRdb's copy keeps in-frame clones and lacks some. Altogether 150,000 to 200,000 clones are present, roughly 77% being singletons, with the ten largest covering roughly 11%. The CDR3 consists of 14 residues. The germline CDR1 and CDR2 sequences are SGHDN and FVKESK. V was pared by 3 bases and J by 9 bases, with 4 bases of the junction left unmatched. The chain carries TRBV14 and TRBJ2-1; TRBD2 agrees at 11 bases. The TCR sequence derives from a human donor in a cohort sampled during active COVID-19. The sample consisted of peripheral blood. The CDR3 sequence: CASSQGLAVAEQFF. CDR3 in DNA: TGTGCCAGCAGCCAGGGACTAGCGGTGGCTGAGCAGTTCTTC. Full variable domain (rest looked up from reference TRBV14 and TRBJ2-1): EAGVTQFPSHSVIEKGQTVTLRCDPISGHDNLYWYRRVMGKEIKFLLHFVKESKQDESGMPNNRFLAERTGGTYSTLKVQPAELEDSGVYFCASSQGLAVAEQFFGPGTRLTVL.